The clone carrying this T cell receptor beta chain was picked up one time. Its antigen is as yet unknown. This entry is derived from a study of a mutant IDH1 vaccine in newly diagnosed glioma. Background on the study: The study gave patients eight vaccinations in weeks 1, 3, 5, 7, 11, 15, 19, 23. Most had both radiotherapy and temozolomide beforehand; others had only one.

Stated time point: week 5, during vaccination. A 20-mer mutant IDH1 peptide at 300 ug was injected subcutaneously with topical imiquimod. General study points: Top-clonotype changes in peripheral T cells seemed unrelated to pseudoprogression.

The CDR3 contains 17 residues. Per the germline V gene, CDR1 is SNHLY and CDR2 is FYNNEI. V shed 10 bases, J shed 1 base, and the junction held 18 bases outside the gene matches. The repertoire was sequenced with immunoSEQ multiplex PCR; TCRdb's copy has only in-frame clones and lacks some. The sample has roughly 62,000 clones; around 84% are singletons. Sequenced material: PBMCs, taken from a glioma patient whose treatment included an IDH1 peptide vaccine. The origin of this receptor is a woman aged 45-59 years with glioma. The V and J genes are TRBV2 and TRBJ1-2, with 7 bases matching TRBD1. CDR3 loop: CATLRDLTGIDNYGYTF. CDR3 nucleotides: TGTGCCACCCTGCGGGACCTGACAGGGATCGATAACTATGGCTACACCTTC.